The rows below give T cell receptor beta chains drawn from one sample of a study of T cell repertoires in cytomegalovirus infection. One entry per CDR3 protein results from TCRdb running MiXCR on the reads. The data show about half a million distinct CDR3 sequences, around 35% seen once. No cognate antigen is known for these TCRs. The sequences come from cultured PBMCs, collected from culture after CMV antigen stimulation. Source of these receptors: a human donor in good health (CMV status not recorded). Some clones in this sample may be carry-over from other donors' samples. CDR3s include the opening cysteine and the closing phenylalanine or tryptophan. A D gene is named only where the DNA matches it firmly. Size tells how often a clone was seen (once, few, many) or the class of an expanded clone, and some rows leave it out.

v_call	clone_size	cdr3_length	d_call	j_call	cdr3_aa	cdr3_nt
TRBV11-2	-	14	-	TRBJ2-5	CASSQRTGGETQYF	TGTGCCAGCAGCCAAAGGACTGGGGGGGAGACCCAGTACTTC
TRBV28	few	15	-	TRBJ2-5	CASSFSGARLETQYF	TGTGCCAGCAGTTTCAGTGGGGCGCGGTTGGAGACCCAGTACTTC
TRBV2	-	16	TRBD2	TRBJ2-1	CASSLRTSGSPNEQFF	TGTGCCAGCAGTCTACGGACTAGCGGGAGCCCCAATGAGCAGTTCTTC
TRBV15	few	16	TRBD2	TRBJ2-4	CATSRRGGASGLPSNF	TGTGCCACCAGCAGGAGGGGAGGGGCTAGCGGGTTACCGTCCAACTTC
TRBV6-2/TRBV6-3	-	14	TRBD2	TRBJ2-5	CASRRLAGVETQYF	TGTGCCAGCAGACGACTAGCGGGAGTAGAGACCCAGTACTTC
TRBV7-2	few	14	TRBD1	TRBJ1-4	CASSFDRGYEKLFF	TGTGCCAGCAGCTTCGACAGGGGTTACGAAAAACTGTTTTTT
TRBV12-3/TRBV12-4	many	16	TRBD2	TRBJ2-3	CASSPIAGARTDTQYF	TGTGCCAGCAGTCCCATAGCGGGAGCCCGCACAGATACGCAGTATTTT
TRBV7-9	-	14	-	TRBJ2-3	CASEGASGADTQYF	TGTGCCAGCGAGGGGGCTAGCGGCGCAGATACGCAGTATTTT
TRBV29-1	few	13	-	TRBJ2-5	CSGSTGIQETQYF	TGCAGCGGATCCACAGGGATTCAAGAGACCCAGTACTTC
TRBV10-1	few	16	TRBD2	TRBJ2-1	CASRETLAGANNEQFF	TGCGCCAGCAGGGAGACACTAGCGGGAGCCAATAATGAGCAGTTCTTC
TRBV11-2	-	15	TRBD2	TRBJ2-1	CASSLEGGHHNEQFF	TGTGCCAGCAGCTTAGAGGGAGGGCACCACAATGAGCAGTTCTTC
TRBV7-2	few	14	TRBD2	TRBJ2-7	CASSFGGTSREQYF	TGTGCCAGCAGCTTTGGGGGGACTAGTCGGGAGCAGTACTTC
TRBV11-2	few	18	-	TRBJ2-1	CASSLAAVWVGSYNEQFF	TGTGCCAGCAGCTTAGCGGCGGTGTGGGTGGGCTCCTACAATGAGCAGTTCTTC
TRBV7-8	-	15	-	TRBJ2-1	CASSLGVGVYNEQFF	TGTGCCAGCAGCTTAGGCGTGGGGGTTTACAATGAGCAGTTCTTC
TRBV11-3	few	16	-	TRBJ1-6	CASSLDLGWGNSPLHF	TGTGCCAGCAGCTTAGATCTCGGATGGGGAAATTCACCCCTCCACTTT
TRBV7-2	few	11	-	TRBJ2-7	CASTSDYEQYF	TGTGCCAGCACCTCGGATTACGAGCAGTACTTC
TRBV7-9	few	16	TRBD2	TRBJ2-2	CASSTTSGSNTGELFF	TGTGCCAGCAGCACTACTAGCGGCTCGAACACCGGGGAGCTGTTTTTT
TRBV7-6	many	16	-	TRBJ2-1	CASSSLTDRAYNEQFF	TGTGCCAGCAGCTCCCTGACGGACAGAGCCTACAATGAGCAGTTCTTC
TRBV10-3	-	15	-	TRBJ2-7	CAISSPNGPDYEQYF	TGTGCCATCAGTTCCCCGAACGGTCCGGACTACGAGCAGTACTTC
TRBV7-9	few	15	-	TRBJ1-2	CASSSPTSTDYGYTF	TGTGCCAGCAGCTCGCCCACATCCACAGACTATGGCTACACCTTC
TRBV7-8	-	16	-	TRBJ2-3	CASSFVSRHLTDTQYF	TGTGCCAGCAGCTTCGTGAGTAGACACCTCACAGATACGCAGTATTTT
TRBV28	-	16	TRBD1	TRBJ1-2	CASSDLGTGGNYGYTF	TGTGCCAGCAGTGACCTAGGGACAGGGGGAAACTATGGCTACACCTTC
TRBV6-1	-	14	TRBD1	TRBJ2-1	CASSRGQGLDEQFF	TGTGCCAGCAGTAGGGGACAGGGATTGGATGAGCAGTTCTTC
TRBV6-1	-	16	-	TRBJ2-2	CASRLEPTAITGELFF	TGTGCCAGCAGACTAGAGCCGACAGCAATCACCGGGGAGCTGTTTTTT
TRBV7-2	-	15	-	TRBJ2-7	CASSFGGMGSYEQYF	TGTGCCAGCAGCTTTGGGGGAATGGGCTCCTACGAGCAGTACTTC
TRBV24-1	once	13	-	TRBJ1-1	CATSEGANTEAFF	TGTGCCACCAGTGAAGGGGCTAACACTGAAGCTTTCTTT
TRBV4-3	-	14	-	TRBJ1-3	CASSQGGSGHTIYF	TGCGCCAGCAGCCAGGGGGGGTCCGGACACACCATATATTTT
TRBV14	-	13	-	TRBJ2-3	CASSPRETTPQYF	TGTGCCAGCAGCCCTAGGGAGACCACCCCGCAGTATTTT
TRBV19	-	15	-	TRBJ2-3	CASSIGGGLRDTQYF	TGTGCCAGTAGTATAGGGGGCGGACTGAGAGATACGCAGTATTTT
TRBV10-3	once	14	TRBD1	TRBJ2-5	CAIRGTGGEETQYF	TGTGCCATCAGGGGGACAGGGGGCGAAGAGACCCAGTACTTC
TRBV19	-	16	-	TRBJ2-6	CASSIGGVSGANVLTF	TGTGCCAGTAGTATCGGCGGGGTCTCTGGGGCCAACGTCCTGACTTTC
TRBV5-4	few	15	TRBD1	TRBJ1-1	CASRGTGGGGDEAFF	TGTGCCAGCAGGGGGACAGGGGGCGGGGGTGATGAAGCTTTCTTT
TRBV7-2	few	15	-	TRBJ1-5	CASSFFPGGDQPQHF	TGTGCCAGCAGCTTTTTTCCAGGAGGGGATCAGCCCCAGCATTTT
TRBV7-2	few	16	TRBD2	TRBJ2-5	CASSPTGTSGQETQYF	TGTGCCAGCAGCCCTACCGGGACTAGCGGACAAGAGACCCAGTACTTC
TRBV5-1	few	16	-	TRBJ2-2	CASSLIWEANTGELFF	TGCGCCAGCAGCTTGATCTGGGAGGCGAACACCGGGGAGCTGTTTTTT
TRBV7-2	-	14	-	TRBJ2-5	CASNRASAGETQYF	TGTGCCAGCAACCGGGCCTCGGCAGGGGAGACCCAGTACTTC
TRBV28	few	21	TRBD2	TRBJ2-1	CASSLLRSGRAFTGRNNEQFF	TGTGCCAGCAGTCTCCTCCGTAGCGGGAGGGCCTTTACGGGCCGAAACAATGAGCAGTTCTTC
TRBV7-3	-	16	TRBD2	TRBJ2-1	CASSLTTRGRAHEQFF	TGTGCCAGCAGCTTAACTACTCGCGGGAGGGCCCATGAGCAGTTCTTC
TRBV28	-	16	TRBD2	TRBJ2-1	CASSLPAGDSYNEQFF	TGTGCCAGCAGTTTACCAGCGGGGGACTCCTACAATGAGCAGTTCTTC
TRBV5-6	-	16	TRBD1	TRBJ2-4	CASSLWHGTVANIQYF	TGTGCCAGCAGCTTGTGGCACGGGACAGTCGCAAACATTCAGTACTTC
TRBV19	-	16	TRBD1	TRBJ2-1	CARSSDRDRVNNEQFF	TGTGCCAGATCCAGCGACCGGGACAGGGTTAACAATGAGCAGTTCTTC
TRBV20-1	few	18	TRBD2	TRBJ2-3	CSARDSAAGSSSTDTQYF	TGCAGTGCTAGAGACTCAGCAGCGGGAAGCTCTAGCACAGATACGCAGTATTTT
TRBV29-1	few	14	-	TRBJ1-1	CSVDGHSQNTEAFF	TGCAGCGTTGATGGTCATTCTCAGAACACTGAAGCTTTCTTT
TRBV20-1	-	14	TRBD1	TRBJ1-2	CSATDRRFNYGYTF	TGCAGTGCCACGGACAGGCGCTTTAACTATGGCTACACCTTC
TRBV6-1	few	14	-	TRBJ1-1	CASIATRAATEAFF	TGTGCCAGCATCGCCACCCGGGCTGCCACTGAAGCTTTCTTT
TRBV11-3	few	13	-	TRBJ1-2	CASSPDANYGYTF	TGTGCCAGCAGTCCTGATGCTAACTATGGCTACACCTTC
TRBV4-1	-	16	-	TRBJ1-1	CASSQRGGSRYTEAFF	TGCGCCAGCAGCCAACGGGGCGGGAGCCGGTACACTGAAGCTTTCTTT
TRBV12-3/TRBV12-4	-	13	-	TRBJ2-7	CASSFFGVDEQYF	TGTGCCAGCAGTTTCTTCGGGGTTGACGAGCAGTACTTC
TRBV19	-	14	-	TRBJ1-1	CASSDPLMNTEAFF	TGTGCCAGTAGTGACCCCCTCATGAACACTGAAGCTTTCTTT
TRBV4-1	few	14	-	TRBJ2-1	CASSQEGLSDEQFF	TGCGCCAGCAGCCAAGAAGGGCTGTCTGATGAGCAGTTCTTC
TRBV7-9	few	14	TRBD1	TRBJ1-2	CASSKDRGQAGYTF	TGTGCCAGCAGCAAGGACAGGGGGCAGGCTGGCTACACCTTC